Only a few counts were recorded for the clone carrying this T cell receptor (beta chain). What it binds is unknown. This sample was included in a study of T cell responses to AZD1222 COVID-19 vaccine. Study-wide findings and caveats: Most donors were white British, females outnumbered males, and clonal diversity was possibly underestimated. Baseline seropositives among AZD1222 recipients totaled only five to seven. Repertoire collection took place solely once the T cell response had peaked.

Pooled together were second doses at about 4 or about 12 weeks. Clones were sequenced by immunoSEQ multiplex PCR, and TCRdb holds only the in-frame ones, with some missing. The sample comprises fewer than 130,000 clones, less than 95% of which are singletons, and about 3% rests with the top ten. The V end was cut by 3 bases, the J end by 6 bases, with 17 bases between. This CDR3 has 15 amino acids. The germline gives CDR1 MNHEY, CDR2 SMNVEV (reference sequence). This receptor was identified in an adult who received the AZD1222 COVID-19 vaccine. This specimen consisted of peripheral blood, obtained 28 days after the second AZD1222 dose. This rearrangement joins TRBV27 to TRBJ1-2; tentative D call: TRBD1 (6 bases). CDR3 nucleotides: TGTGCCAGCAGTTTTATCGCCGGGACATACGATGGCTACACCTTC. It translates to CASSFIAGTYDGYTF.